One and the same sample provided the 5 T cell receptor beta chains below, sequenced in a study of cytomegalovirus exposure and HLA in healthy donors. Sequencing used immunoSEQ multiplex PCR; TCRdb keeps in-frame clones, though not all of them. The sample has some 140,000 clones, about 88% seen once. Sample: PBMCs. Every receptor here comes from a woman younger than 35 in good health and CMV-seropositive.

V and J are TRBV7-2 and TRBJ1-2; D possibly corresponds to TRBD1 (5 bases). This CDR3 is 15 amino acids long. Trimming cost V 1 base and J 0 bases, with 9 bases left between them. Germline CDR1 is SGHTA and CDR2 is FQGNSA. CDR3 coding DNA: TGTGCCAGCAGCTTAGAGGAGGGGCCTAACTATGGCTACACCTTC. It codes for CASSLEEGPNYGYTF.

V is TRBV2 and J is TRBJ1-3; 8 bases map to TRBD1. Per germline, CDR1 SNHLY and CDR2 FYNNEI. The junction had 8 bases not matched to a gene; V was cut back by 5 bases and J by 2 bases. The CDR3 is made up of 16 amino acids. DNA for the CDR3: TGTGCCAGCAGTCGGGATCGGACAGGGACTGGAAACACCATATATTTT. This translates into CASSRDRTGTGNTIYF.

The chain joins TRBV5-4 to TRBJ2-7, with TRBD2 matching 8 bases. V lost 4 bases and J lost 5; bases outside the gene matches: 14. Germline CDR1 is SGHNT and CDR2 is YYREEE (reference sequence). The CDR3 extends over 16 amino acids. CDR3 DNA sequence: TGTGCCAGCAGCACGGGGGGGAACAGGATCGACCACGAGCAGTACTTC. Translation gives CASSTGGNRIDHEQYF.

CDR3 sequence reads: CASSSPTVTAGYTF. The CDR3 nucleotides read TGTGCCAGCAGCTCCCCGACAGTGACAGCTGGCTACACCTTC. The chain is built from TRBV11-2 and TRBJ1-2, with D perhaps TRBD1 (5 bases). V lost 4 bases, J lost 7 bases, and 16 bases lay in between. Germline V gives CDR1 SGHAT, CDR2 FQNNGV. The CDR3 loop spans 14 amino acids. Using reference TRBV11-2 and TRBJ1-2 for the parts outside the CDR3, the full variable domain is EAGVAQSPRYKIIEKRQSVAFWCNPISGHATLYWYQQILGQGPKLLIQFQNNGVVDDSQLPKDRFSAERLKGVDSTLKIQPAKLEDSAVYLCASSSPTVTAGYTFGSGTRLTVV.

Only one count was recorded for this clone. The genes are TRBV28 and TRBJ1-1; D call uncertain. This CDR3 contains 15 residues. From germline, CDR1 is MDHEN and CDR2 SYDVKM. V was pared by 4 bases and J by 11 bases, with 23 bases between. CDR3 sequence reads: CASSSPGSGSGRAFF. In DNA form, the CDR3 reads TGTGCCAGCAGTTCTCCGGGGAGTGGGTCTGGGCGCGCTTTCTTT.